The sequence of this T cell receptor beta chain was determined in a study of CD8+ T cells in alopecia areata. Across the whole study: Those treated were given oral tofacitinib at 5 to 10 mg twice daily.

Germline values: CDR1 SGDLS, CDR2 YYNGEE. V was cut by 4 bases and J by 9 bases, with 14 bases left in between. This CDR3 has 13 amino acids. It was cDNA, reverse transcribed from extracted RNA, that served as the sequencing template. Clones were sequenced by immunoSEQ multiplex PCR, and TCRdb holds only the in-frame ones, with some missing. This sample carries about 64,000 clones, under 60% of them seen once, and the ten largest clones take around 21%. The sample's treatment: oral pan-JAK inhibitor, 5-10 mg twice daily. Study-wide results and caveats: Many of the expanded lesional clones endured in scalp and blood while on tofacitinib.

A remark on this clone: As yet, its antigen is unknown.

The TCR was taken from a human donor with alopecia areata. The rearrangement links TRBV9 to TRBJ2-1; D unclear. This specimen was CD8+ T cells sorted from blood, taken between weeks 36 and 40, from a patient treated with tofacitinib. CDR3 sequence (DNA): TGTGCCAGCAGCCCCATGAGCTGGAGTGAGCAGTTCTTC. This translates into CASSPMSWSEQFF.